This T cell receptor beta chain was sequenced in a study of CD8 T cells in ankylosing spondylitis. Study outcomes and limitations: Previous work reported some of these motif variants in the synovial fluid and blood of reactive arthritis. Ankylosing spondylitis blood appeared to carry a characteristic TCR beta motif of roughly 8 highly homologous variants. Disease-linked clones were found to be CD8+ and relatively rare in peripheral blood. Enrichment of disease-linked clones was reportedly significant in matched ankylosing spondylitis synovial fluid.

5'-RACE, quantitative and with molecular barcodes, yielded the TCR beta libraries. Each CDR3 protein gets one entry after TCRdb re-called the 5' RACE reads with MiXCR. This table holds about 420,000 distinct CDR3 sequences, about 20% found once. A few counts support this clonotype. Its specificity is not known. The TCR originated in a male donor with ankylosing spondylitis. Material: blood, either unsorted or a sorted T cell fraction (not recorded which).

The CDR3 region has the DNA TGTGCCAGCAGCTTATCAGGGTATGGCACTGAAGCTTTCTTT. Translation gives CASSLSGYGTEAFF. The rearrangement uses TRBV7-3 and TRBJ1-1, with D maybe TRBD1 (5 bases). Looked up from germline, CDR1 is SGHTA and CDR2 is FQGTGA. The CDR3 is 14 residues long. The V end lost 2 bases, the J end lost 4 bases, and 11 bases lay between the germline ends. The full variable domain, completed using reference TRBV7-3 and TRBJ1-1, is GAGVSQTPSNKVTEKGKYVELRCDPISGHTALYWYRQSLGQGPEFLIYFQGTGAADDSGLPNDRFFAVRPEGSVSTLKIQRTERGDSAVYLCASSLSGYGTEAFFGQGTRLTVV.